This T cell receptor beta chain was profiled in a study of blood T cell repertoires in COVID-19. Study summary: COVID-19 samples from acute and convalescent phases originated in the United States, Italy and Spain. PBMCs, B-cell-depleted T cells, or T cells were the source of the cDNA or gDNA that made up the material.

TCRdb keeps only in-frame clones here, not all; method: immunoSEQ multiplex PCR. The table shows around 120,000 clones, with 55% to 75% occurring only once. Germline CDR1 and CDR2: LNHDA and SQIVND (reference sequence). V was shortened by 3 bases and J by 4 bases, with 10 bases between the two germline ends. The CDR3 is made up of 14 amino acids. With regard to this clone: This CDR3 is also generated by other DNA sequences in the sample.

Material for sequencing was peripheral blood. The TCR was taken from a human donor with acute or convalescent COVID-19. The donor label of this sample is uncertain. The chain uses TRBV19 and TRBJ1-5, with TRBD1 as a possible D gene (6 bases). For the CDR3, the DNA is TGTGCCAGTAGTATCGGACAGTCGAATCAGCCCCAGCATTTT. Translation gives CASSIGQSNQPQHF.